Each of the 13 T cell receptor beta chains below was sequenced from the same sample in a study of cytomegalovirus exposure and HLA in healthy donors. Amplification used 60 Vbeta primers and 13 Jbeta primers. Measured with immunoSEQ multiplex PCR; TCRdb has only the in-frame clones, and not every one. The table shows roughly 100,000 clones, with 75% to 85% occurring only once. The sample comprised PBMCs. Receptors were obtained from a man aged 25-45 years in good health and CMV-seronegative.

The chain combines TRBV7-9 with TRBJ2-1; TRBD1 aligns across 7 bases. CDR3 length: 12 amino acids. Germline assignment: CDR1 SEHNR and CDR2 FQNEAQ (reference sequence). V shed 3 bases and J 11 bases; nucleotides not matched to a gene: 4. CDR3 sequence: CASSLGDSKQFF. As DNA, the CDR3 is TGTGCCAGCAGCTTGGGGGACAGCAAGCAGTTCTTC.

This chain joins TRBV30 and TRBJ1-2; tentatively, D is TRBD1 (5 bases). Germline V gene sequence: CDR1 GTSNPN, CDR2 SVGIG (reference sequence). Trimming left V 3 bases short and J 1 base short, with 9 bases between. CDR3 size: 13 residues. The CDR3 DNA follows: TGTGCCTGGAGCGGGGGAGTTAACTATGGCTACACCTTC. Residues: CAWSGGVNYGYTF.

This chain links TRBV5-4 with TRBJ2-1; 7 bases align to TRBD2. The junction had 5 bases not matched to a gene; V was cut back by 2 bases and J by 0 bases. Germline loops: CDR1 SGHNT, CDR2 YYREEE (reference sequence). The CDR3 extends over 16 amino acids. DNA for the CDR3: TGTGCCAGCAGCTTTCGGGGCGGGAGCTCCTACAATGAGCAGTTCTTC. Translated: CASSFRGGSSYNEQFF.

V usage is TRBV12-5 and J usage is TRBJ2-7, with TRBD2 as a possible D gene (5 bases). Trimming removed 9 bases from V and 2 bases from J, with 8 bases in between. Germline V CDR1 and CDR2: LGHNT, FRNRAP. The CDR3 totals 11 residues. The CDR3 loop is CASGIAYEQYF. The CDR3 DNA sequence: TGTGCTAGCGGGATCGCCTACGAGCAGTACTTC.

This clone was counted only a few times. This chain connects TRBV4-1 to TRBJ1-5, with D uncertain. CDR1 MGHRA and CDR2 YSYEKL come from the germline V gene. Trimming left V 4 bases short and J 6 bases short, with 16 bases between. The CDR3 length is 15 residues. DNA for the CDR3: TGCGCCAGCAGCCGCCCGGACTCTTTGTCTCAGCCCCAGCATTTT. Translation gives CASSRPDSLSQPQHF.

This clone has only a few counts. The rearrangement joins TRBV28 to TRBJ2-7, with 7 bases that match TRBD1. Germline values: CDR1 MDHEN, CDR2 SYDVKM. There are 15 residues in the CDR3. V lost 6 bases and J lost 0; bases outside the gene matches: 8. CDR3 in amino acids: CASSRSGQNSYEQYF. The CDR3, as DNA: TGTGCCAGCAGCCGGTCGGGACAGAACTCCTACGAGCAGTACTTC.

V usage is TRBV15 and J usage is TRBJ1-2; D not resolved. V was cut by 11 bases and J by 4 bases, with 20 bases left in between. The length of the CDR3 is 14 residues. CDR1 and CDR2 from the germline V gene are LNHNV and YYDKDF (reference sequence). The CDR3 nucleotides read TGTGCCGTTGGCCCCGACTACTCTTCCTATGGCTACACCTTC. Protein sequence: CAVGPDYSSYGYTF.

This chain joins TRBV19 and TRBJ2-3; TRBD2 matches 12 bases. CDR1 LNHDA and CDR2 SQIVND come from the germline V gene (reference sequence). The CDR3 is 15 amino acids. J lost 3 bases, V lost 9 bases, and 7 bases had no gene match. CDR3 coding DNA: TGTGCCAGCTCGACTAGCGGGGGCGGTACAGATACGCAGTATTTT. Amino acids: CASSTSGGGTDTQYF.

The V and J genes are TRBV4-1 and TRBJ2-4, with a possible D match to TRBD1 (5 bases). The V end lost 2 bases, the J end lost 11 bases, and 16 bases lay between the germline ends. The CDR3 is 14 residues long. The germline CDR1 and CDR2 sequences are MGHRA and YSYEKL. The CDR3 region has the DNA TGCGCCAGCAGCCAACTGGGGCGGCGAGACTTTCAGTACTTC. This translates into CASSQLGRRDFQYF.

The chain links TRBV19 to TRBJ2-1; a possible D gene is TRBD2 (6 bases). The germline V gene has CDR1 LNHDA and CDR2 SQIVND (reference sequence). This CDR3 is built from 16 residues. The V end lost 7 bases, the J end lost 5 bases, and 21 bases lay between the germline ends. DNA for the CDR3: TGTGCCAGTACCCACTCAGGACGCGGACTAAACAATGAGCAGTTCTTC. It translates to CASTHSGRGLNNEQFF.

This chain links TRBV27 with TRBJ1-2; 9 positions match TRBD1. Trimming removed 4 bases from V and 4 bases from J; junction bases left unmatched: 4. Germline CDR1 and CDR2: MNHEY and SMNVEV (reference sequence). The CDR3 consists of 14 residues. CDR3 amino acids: CASSSDRGAYGYTF. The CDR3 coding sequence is TGTGCCAGCAGTTCAGACAGGGGGGCCTATGGCTACACCTTC.

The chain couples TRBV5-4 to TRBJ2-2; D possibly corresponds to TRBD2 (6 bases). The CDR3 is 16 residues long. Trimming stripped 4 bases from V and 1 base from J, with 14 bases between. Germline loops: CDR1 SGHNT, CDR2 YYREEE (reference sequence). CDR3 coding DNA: TGTGCCAGCAGCCTCCCGGGACTGATGAACACCGGGGAGCTGTTTTTT. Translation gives CASSLPGLMNTGELFF.

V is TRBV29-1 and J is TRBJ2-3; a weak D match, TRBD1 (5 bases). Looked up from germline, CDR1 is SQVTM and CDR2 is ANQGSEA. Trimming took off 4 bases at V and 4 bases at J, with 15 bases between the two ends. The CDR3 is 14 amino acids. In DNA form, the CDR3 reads TGCAGCGTTGGACCCGGACAAGATCCAGATACGCAGTATTTT. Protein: CSVGPGQDPDTQYF.